The rows below give T cell receptor beta chains drawn from one sample of a study of CD4 T cells in relation to SARS-CoV-2 and coronaviruses. Profiled with immunoSEQ multiplex PCR; TCRdb holds only in-frame clones, not every one. The data show roughly 30,000 clones, 78% seen once. No antigen has been identified for these receptors. The specimen was CD4+ T cells from PBMCs, cultured in vitro. The receptors shown here come from a human donor in good health. The CDR3 runs from the conserved cysteine through the conserved F or W. Fields, in order: clone size, J gene, D gene, V gene, CDR3 protein, CDR3 DNA. D genes are given only for firm matches. The size of a clone is reported for some rows only, either as once, few or many, or as a class for expanded clones.

. TRBJ2-5 TRBD2 TRBV5-8 CASKAAGGKTQYF TGTGCCAGCAAGGCGGCGGGGGGTAAGACCCAGTACTTC
few TRBJ2-7 . TRBV6-2/TRBV6-3 CASSLAGLLSSYEQYF TGTGCCAGCAGTCTTGCCGGACTTTTGAGCTCCTACGAGCAGTACTTC
. TRBJ2-2 . TRBV4-3 CASSQNIQVLGGELFF TGCGCCAGCAGCCAAAATATACAGGTACTCGGCGGGGAGCTGTTTTTT
. TRBJ1-2 . TRBV9 CASSVSNYGYTF TGTGCCAGCAGCGTAAGCAACTATGGCTACACCTTC
. TRBJ2-1 . TRBV30 CAGLRRSLGEQFF TGTGCCGGCCTCCGGCGGTCACTGGGGGAGCAGTTCTTC
. TRBJ1-1 TRBD1 TRBV7-9 CASSWTGQGNTEAFF TGTGCCAGCAGCTGGACGGGACAGGGGAACACTGAAGCTTTCTTT
. TRBJ2-5 . TRBV10-3 CAISESWGSQETQYF TGTGCCATCAGTGAGTCTTGGGGGTCCCAAGAGACCCAGTACTTC
few TRBJ2-7 . TRBV10-3 CAISGDGVPEQYF TGTGCCATCAGTGGAGACGGGGTACCCGAGCAGTACTTC
. TRBJ1-2 . TRBV20-1 CSARAIDGYTF TGCAGTGCTAGAGCTATTGACGGCTACACCTTC
. TRBJ2-7 . TRBV6-2/TRBV6-3 CASSSQGNEQYF TGTGCCAGCAGTTCCCAGGGGAACGAGCAGTACTTC
. TRBJ2-2 TRBD2 TRBV6-2/TRBV6-3 CASRPIAGANTGELFF TGTGCCAGCAGGCCTATAGCGGGCGCGAACACCGGGGAGCTGTTTTTT
. TRBJ1-6 . TRBV28 CASSFGREPSPLHF TGTGCCAGCAGTTTTGGGAGGGAGCCTTCACCCCTCCACTTT
medium-sized TRBJ1-4 . TRBV4-2 CASSQDRGANEKLFF TGTGCCAGCAGCCAAGATCGGGGGGCAAATGAAAAACTGTTTTTT
. TRBJ2-5 . TRBV7-8 CASSLRGAMGETQYF TGTGCCAGCAGCTTACGGGGGGCGATGGGGGAGACCCAGTACTTC
few TRBJ1-6 TRBD1 TRBV7-4 CASNPGQGAPPLHF TGTGCCAGCAACCCGGGACAGGGGGCCCCACCCCTCCACTTT
. TRBJ2-2 TRBD2 TRBV7-2 CASSFRGGSGELFF TGTGCCAGCAGCTTTCGGGGGGGATCCGGGGAGCTGTTTTTT
. TRBJ2-1 TRBD2 TRBV6-5 CASSPSGANEQFF TGTGCCAGCAGCCCCAGCGGGGCTAATGAGCAGTTCTTC
. TRBJ2-7 . TRBV6-1 CASSEDGPQTYEQYF TGTGCCAGCAGTGAAGATGGGCCGCAGACCTACGAGCAGTACTTC
. TRBJ2-3 . TRBV3-1/TRBV3-2 CASSQDGEADTQYF TGTGCCAGCAGCCAAGATGGAGAGGCAGATACGCAGTATTTT
few TRBJ2-2 TRBD1 TRBV2 CASSEIPLDSRLRGPGTGELFF TGTGCCAGCAGTGAAATCCCTCTAGACTCACGGTTGAGGGGGCCGGGCACCGGGGAGCTGTTTTTT
. TRBJ2-1 . TRBV11-3 CASSSPGDEQFF TGTGCCAGCAGCTCCCCGGGCGATGAGCAGTTCTTC
. TRBJ1-5 . TRBV19 CATSGIGDGNQPQHF TGTGCCACCAGTGGGATAGGGGATGGCAATCAGCCCCAGCATTTT
few TRBJ2-1 TRBD2 TRBV3-1/TRBV3-2 CASSPRSASGNHNEQFF TGTGCCAGCAGCCCCCGCTCGGCTAGCGGGAACCACAATGAGCAGTTCTTC
few TRBJ2-5 TRBD2 TRBV5-1 CASSGLQAGGVQETQYF TGCGCCAGCAGCGGCCTCCAAGCGGGAGGGGTCCAAGAGACCCAGTACTTC
few TRBJ1-2 . TRBV6-5 CASSLGRPYGYTF TGTGCCAGCAGTCTAGGACGGCCCTATGGCTACACCTTC
. TRBJ1-5 TRBD1 TRBV7-6 CASSLWQGGNQPQHF TGTGCCAGCAGCTTATGGCAGGGGGGGAATCAGCCCCAGCATTTT
. TRBJ1-2 TRBD1 TRBV28 CASSSGTGVTIYGYTF TGTGCCAGCAGTTCCGGGACAGGGGTGACTATCTATGGCTACACCTTC
once TRBJ2-2 . TRBV4-1 CASSQGGAPDTGELFF TGCGCCAGCAGCCAAGGAGGCGCTCCGGATACCGGGGAGCTGTTTTTT
. TRBJ1-1 . TRBV20-1 CSARDRGAFF TGCAGTGCTAGAGACAGGGGTGCTTTCTTT
. TRBJ2-7 . TRBV21-1 CASRGTSGGPFYEQYF TGTGCCAGCAGAGGGACTAGCGGGGGGCCGTTCTACGAGCAGTACTTC